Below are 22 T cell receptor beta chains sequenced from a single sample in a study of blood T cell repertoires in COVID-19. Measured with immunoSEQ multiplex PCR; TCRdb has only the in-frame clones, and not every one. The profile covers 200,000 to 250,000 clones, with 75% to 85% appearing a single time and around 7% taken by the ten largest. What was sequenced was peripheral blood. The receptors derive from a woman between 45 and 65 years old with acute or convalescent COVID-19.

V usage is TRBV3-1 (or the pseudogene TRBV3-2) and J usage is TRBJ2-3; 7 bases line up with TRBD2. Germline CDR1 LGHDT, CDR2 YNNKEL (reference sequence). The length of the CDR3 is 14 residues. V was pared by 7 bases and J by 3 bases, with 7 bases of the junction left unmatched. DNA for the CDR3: TGTGCCAGCACATCTAGCGGAGGAACAGATACGCAGTATTTT. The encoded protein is CASTSSGGTDTQYF.

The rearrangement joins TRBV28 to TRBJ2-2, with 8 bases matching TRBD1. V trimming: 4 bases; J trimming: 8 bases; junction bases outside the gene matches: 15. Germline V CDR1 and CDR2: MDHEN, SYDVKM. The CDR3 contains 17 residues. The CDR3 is CASSSIMKDRVRGELFF. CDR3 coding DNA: TGTGCCAGCAGTTCAATTATGAAGGACAGGGTCAGGGGGGAGCTGTTTTTT.

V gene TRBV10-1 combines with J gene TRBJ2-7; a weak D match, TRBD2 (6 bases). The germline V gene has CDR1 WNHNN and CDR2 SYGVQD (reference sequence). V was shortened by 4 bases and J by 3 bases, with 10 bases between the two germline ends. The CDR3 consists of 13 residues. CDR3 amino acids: CASSGGMYYEQYF. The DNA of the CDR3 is TGCGCCAGCAGTGGCGGGATGTACTACGAGCAGTACTTC.

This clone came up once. The CDR3 bases are TGTGCCAGCAGTTACTCCCAGGGGGTTCGTGGCTACACCTTC. It encodes CASSYSQGVRGYTF. The chain is built from TRBV6-2 or TRBV6-3 and TRBJ1-2; 7 bases are shared with TRBD1. The CDR3 covers 14 residues. Trimming at V came to 0 bases and at J to 7 bases, leaving 5 bases not matched to a gene. Germline loops: CDR1 MNHEY, CDR2 SVGEGT.

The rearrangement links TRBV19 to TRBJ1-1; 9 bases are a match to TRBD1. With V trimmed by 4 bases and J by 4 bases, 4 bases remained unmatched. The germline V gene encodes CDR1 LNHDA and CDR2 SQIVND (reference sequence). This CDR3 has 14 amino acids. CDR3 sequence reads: CASSTRGQGTEAFF. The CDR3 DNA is TGTGCCAGTAGTACGCGGGGACAGGGCACTGAAGCTTTCTTT.

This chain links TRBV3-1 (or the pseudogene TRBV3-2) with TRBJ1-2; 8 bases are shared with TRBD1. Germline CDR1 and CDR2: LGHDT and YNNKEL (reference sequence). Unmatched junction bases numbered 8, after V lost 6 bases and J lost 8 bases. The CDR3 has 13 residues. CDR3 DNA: TGTGCCAGCAGGGGACAGGCGTCTGGCGGCTACACCTTC. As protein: CASRGQASGGYTF.

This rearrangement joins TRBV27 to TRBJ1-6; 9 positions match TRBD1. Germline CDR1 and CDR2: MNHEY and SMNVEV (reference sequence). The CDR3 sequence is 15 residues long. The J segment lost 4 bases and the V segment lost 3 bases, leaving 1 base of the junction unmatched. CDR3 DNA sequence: TGTGCCAGCAGTTTCGGGACAGGGTATAATTCACCCCTCCACTTT. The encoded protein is CASSFGTGYNSPLHF.

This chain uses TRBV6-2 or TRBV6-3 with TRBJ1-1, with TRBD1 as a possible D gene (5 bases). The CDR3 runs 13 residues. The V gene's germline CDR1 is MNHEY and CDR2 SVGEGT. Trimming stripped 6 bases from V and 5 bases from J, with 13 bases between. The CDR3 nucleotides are TGTGCCAGCAGCCGACGGGGGGGGACTGAAGCTTTCTTT. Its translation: CASSRRGGTEAFF.

In nucleotides, the CDR3 is TGTGCCAGTAATCCGGGACTAGCGGGAGCTAAACAGTTCTTC. Translated, it gives CASNPGLAGAKQFF. The rearrangement links TRBV28 to TRBJ2-1; 14 bases agree with TRBD2. Unmatched junction bases numbered 11, after V lost 9 bases and J lost 13 bases. The CDR3 spans 14 residues. From germline, CDR1 is MDHEN and CDR2 SYDVKM.

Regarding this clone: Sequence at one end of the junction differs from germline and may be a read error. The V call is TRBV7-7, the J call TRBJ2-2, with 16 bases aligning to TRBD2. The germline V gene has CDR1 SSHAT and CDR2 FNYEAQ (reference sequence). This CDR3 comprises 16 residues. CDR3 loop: CASSPGTSGGAGELFF. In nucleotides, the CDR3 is TGTGCTAGCAGCCCCGGGACTAGCGGGGGGGCCGGGGAGCTGTTTTTT.

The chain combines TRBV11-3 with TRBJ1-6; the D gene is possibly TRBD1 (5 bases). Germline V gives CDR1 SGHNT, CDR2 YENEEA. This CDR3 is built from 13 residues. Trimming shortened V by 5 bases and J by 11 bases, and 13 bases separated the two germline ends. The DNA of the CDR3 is TGTGCCAGCAGCGAAGGGGCGCTTGCACCCCTCCACTTT. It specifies CASSEGALAPLHF.

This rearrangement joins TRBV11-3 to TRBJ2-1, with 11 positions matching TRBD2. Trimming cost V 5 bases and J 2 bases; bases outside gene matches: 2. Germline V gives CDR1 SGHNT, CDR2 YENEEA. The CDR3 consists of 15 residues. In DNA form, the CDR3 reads TGTGCCAGCAGCAGGGGACTAGCGGCCTACAATGAGCAGTTCTTC. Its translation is CASSRGLAAYNEQFF.

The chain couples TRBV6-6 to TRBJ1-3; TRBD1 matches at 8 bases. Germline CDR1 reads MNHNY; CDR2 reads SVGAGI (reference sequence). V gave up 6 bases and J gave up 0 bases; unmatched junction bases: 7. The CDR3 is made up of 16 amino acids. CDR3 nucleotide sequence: TGTGCCAGCAGGCCGGCAGGGGGCTCCTCTGGAAACACCATATATTTT. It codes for CASRPAGGSSGNTIYF.

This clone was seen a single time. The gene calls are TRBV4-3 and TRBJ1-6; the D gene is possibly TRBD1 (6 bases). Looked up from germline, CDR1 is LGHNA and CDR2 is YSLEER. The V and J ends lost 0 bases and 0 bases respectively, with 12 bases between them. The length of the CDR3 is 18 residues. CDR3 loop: CASSQEAGQSSYNSPLHF. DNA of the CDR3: TGCGCCAGCAGCCAAGAGGCCGGACAGAGCTCCTATAATTCACCCCTCCACTTT.

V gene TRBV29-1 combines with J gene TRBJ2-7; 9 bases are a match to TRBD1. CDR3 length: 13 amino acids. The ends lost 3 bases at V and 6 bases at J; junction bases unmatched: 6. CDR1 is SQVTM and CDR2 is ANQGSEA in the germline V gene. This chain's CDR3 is CSVDPGQGSEQYF. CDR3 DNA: TGCAGCGTTGATCCGGGACAGGGTTCCGAGCAGTACTTC.

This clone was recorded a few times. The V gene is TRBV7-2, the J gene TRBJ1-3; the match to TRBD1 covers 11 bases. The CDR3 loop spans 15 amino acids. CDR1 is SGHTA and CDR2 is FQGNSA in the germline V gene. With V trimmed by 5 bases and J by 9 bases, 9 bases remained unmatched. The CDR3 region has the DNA TGTGCCAGCAGCCCAGCGGGACAGGGGGAGGTCACCATATATTTT. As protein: CASSPAGQGEVTIYF. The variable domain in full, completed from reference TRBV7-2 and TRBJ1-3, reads GAGVSQSPSNKVTEKGKDVELRCDPISGHTALYWYRQSLGQGLEFLIYFQGNSAPDKSGLPSDRFSAERTGGSVSTLTIQRTQQEDSAVYLCASSPAGQGEVTIYFGEGSWLTVV.

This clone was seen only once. The CDR3 nucleotides read TGTGCCAGCAGTGACCCGACAGCAACTAATGAAAAACTGTTTTTT. Its translation is CASSDPTATNEKLFF. The rearrangement joins TRBV6-4 to TRBJ1-4; D possibly corresponds to TRBD1 (5 bases). The germline V gene has CDR1 MRHNA and CDR2 SNTAGT. The CDR3 consists of 15 residues. Trimming stripped 2 bases from V and 0 bases from J, with 7 bases between.

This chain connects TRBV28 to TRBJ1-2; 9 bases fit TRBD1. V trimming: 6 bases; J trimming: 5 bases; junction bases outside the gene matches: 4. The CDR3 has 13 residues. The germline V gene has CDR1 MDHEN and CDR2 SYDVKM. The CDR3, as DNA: TGTGCCAGCAGGACAGGGGGACGTTATGGCTACACCTTC. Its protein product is CASRTGGRYGYTF.

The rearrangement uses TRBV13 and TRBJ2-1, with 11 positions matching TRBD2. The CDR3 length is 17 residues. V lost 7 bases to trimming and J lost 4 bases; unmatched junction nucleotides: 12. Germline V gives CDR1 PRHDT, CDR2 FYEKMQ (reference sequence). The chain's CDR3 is CASNPTASGGHYNEQFF. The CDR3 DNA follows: TGTGCCAGCAACCCCACGGCTAGCGGGGGGCATTACAATGAGCAGTTCTTC.

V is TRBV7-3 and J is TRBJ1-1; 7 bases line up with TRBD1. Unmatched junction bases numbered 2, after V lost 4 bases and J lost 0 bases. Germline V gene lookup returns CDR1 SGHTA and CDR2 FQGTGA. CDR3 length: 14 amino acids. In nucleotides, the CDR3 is TGTGCCAGCAGCTCAACAGGGGTGAACACTGAAGCTTTCTTT. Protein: CASSSTGVNTEAFF. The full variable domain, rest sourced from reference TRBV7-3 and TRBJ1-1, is GAGVSQTPSNKVTEKGKYVELRCDPISGHTALYWYRQSLGQGPEFLIYFQGTGAADDSGLPNDRFFAVRPEGSVSTLKIQRTERGDSAVYLCASSSTGVNTEAFFGQGTRLTVV.

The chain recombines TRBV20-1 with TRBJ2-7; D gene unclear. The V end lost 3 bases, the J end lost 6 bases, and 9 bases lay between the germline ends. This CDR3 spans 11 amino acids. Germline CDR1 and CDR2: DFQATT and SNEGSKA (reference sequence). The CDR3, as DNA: TGCAGTGCTAGTGTTCGTTCCGAGCAGTACTTC. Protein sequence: CSASVRSEQYF.

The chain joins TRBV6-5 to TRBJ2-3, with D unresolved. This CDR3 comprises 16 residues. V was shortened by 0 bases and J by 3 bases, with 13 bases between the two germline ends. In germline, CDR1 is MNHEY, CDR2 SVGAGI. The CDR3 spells CASSYSIRRVTDTQYF. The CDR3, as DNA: TGTGCCAGCAGTTACTCGATTCGACGGGTGACAGATACGCAGTATTTT.